This T cell receptor (beta chain) comes out of a study of pediatric ulcerative colitis. One to two pinch biopsies were taken from the rectum during colonoscopy. Clones were read by immunoSEQ multiplex PCR, and TCRdb kept only the in-frame ones, dropping some. The table has approximately 40,000 clones, around 73% seen once. CDR3 length: 18 amino acids. V lost 0 bases to trimming and J lost 2 bases; unmatched junction nucleotides: 13. The germline CDR1 and CDR2 sequences are LGHNT and FRNRAP. The chain joins TRBV12-5 to TRBJ2-7; 7 bases line up with TRBD1. This clonotype was sampled from a boy under 18 with moderate ulcerative colitis. Material: gut tissue. CDR3 bases: TGTGCTAGTGGTTTGGTCGATAAATCGGGACAGAACGCCTACGAGCAGTACTTC. This gives the protein CASGLVDKSGQNAYEQYF. The full variable domain, its missing parts supplied by reference TRBV12-5 and TRBJ2-7, is DARVTQTPRHKVTEMGQEVTMRCQPILGHNTVFWYRQTMMQGLELLAYFRNRAPLDDSGMPKDRFSAEMPDATLATLKIQPSEPRDSAVYFCASGLVDKSGQNAYEQYFGPGTRLTVT.